This T cell receptor (beta chain) was documented in a study of T cell responses to AZD1222 COVID-19 vaccine. Study observations and caveats: Repertoires were obtained only post-peak T cell response. Baseline serostatus was positive in only six AZD1222 recipients. A reported finding is that nearly half of spike-specific TCRs target unmutated variant regions.

Germline CDR1 LNHDA, CDR2 SQIVND (reference sequence). V dropped 3 bases and J dropped 1 base, with 15 bases sitting between them. The CDR3 is made up of 16 amino acids. On this clone itself: The antigen is not known.

Sequenced by immunoSEQ multiplex PCR; TCRdb stores in-frame clones only, minus some. The data show around 140,000 clones, about 91% seen once. The genes are TRBV19 and TRBJ1-2, with a possible D match to TRBD1 (6 bases). The TCR comes from an adult in good health. The sample in question was peripheral blood, obtained on day 0 of AZD1222 vaccination. The CDR3: CASSMGGGAINYGYTF. CDR3 nucleotide sequence: TGTGCCAGTAGTATGGGGGGCGGGGCGATTAACTATGGCTACACCTTC.